This is a list of T cell receptor beta chains from one sample in a study of blood T cell repertoires in COVID-19. TCRdb's copy holds only in-frame clones and misses some; the assay was immunoSEQ multiplex PCR. The sample lists about 140,000 clones, around 80% occurring once. Source material: peripheral blood. The receptors come from a man in his 60s who had recovered from COVID-19. The CDR3 runs from the conserved cysteine through the conserved F or W. The order of the fields is J gene, V gene, clone size, D gene, CDR3 protein, CDR3 DNA. The D gene is left open where the match is weak. Some rows mark clone size as missing; the rest say once, few, many or name a class of expanded clone.

J: TRBJ1-1; V: TRBV14; size: .; D: .; CDR3: CASSRQGPTEAFF; DNA: TGTGCCAGCAGCCGGCAGGGTCCCACTGAAGCTTTCTTT
J: TRBJ2-5; V: TRBV25-1; size: .; D: TRBD1; CDR3: CASSVRQGGAETQYF; DNA: TGTGCCAGCAGTGTTCGACAGGGGGGGGCCGAGACCCAGTACTTC
J: TRBJ2-2; V: TRBV7-2; size: .; D: .; CDR3: CASSLGGTNTGELFF; DNA: TGTGCCAGCAGCTTAGGAGGGACGAACACCGGGGAGCTGTTTTTT
J: TRBJ1-5; V: TRBV19; size: .; D: TRBD1; CDR3: CASSVTGNNQPQHF; DNA: TGTGCCAGCAGCGTGACAGGGAACAATCAGCCCCAGCATTTT
J: TRBJ2-2; V: TRBV7-2; size: many; D: TRBD2; CDR3: CASSLVFSGVRELFF; DNA: TGTGCCAGCAGCTTAGTTTTTAGCGGGGTCAGGGAGCTGTTTTTT
J: TRBJ2-2; V: TRBV7-2; size: .; D: .; CDR3: CASSNNYRDGELFF; DNA: TGTGCCAGCAGCAATAATTACAGGGACGGGGAGCTGTTTTTT
J: TRBJ1-2; V: TRBV5-6; size: .; D: TRBD1; CDR3: CASSFDRARGYTF; DNA: TGTGCCAGCAGCTTCGACAGGGCTCGTGGCTACACCTTC
J: TRBJ2-3; V: TRBV5-4; size: .; D: .; CDR3: CASSFTRGDTQYF; DNA: TGTGCCAGCAGCTTTACTCGCGGGGATACGCAGTATTTT
J: TRBJ1-3; V: TRBV19; size: few; D: TRBD1; CDR3: CASNSGQAIRSGNTIYF; DNA: TGTGCCAGCAACTCCGGACAGGCGATTCGCTCTGGAAACACCATATATTTT
J: TRBJ2-1; V: TRBV7-2; size: few; D: .; CDR3: CASSLANSLVGGINEQFF; DNA: TGTGCCAGCAGCTTAGCGAATAGCCTTGTGGGGGGAATCAATGAGCAGTTCTTC
J: TRBJ2-1; V: TRBV6-5; size: .; D: TRBD2; CDR3: CASSYQGLAVNEQFF; DNA: TGTGCCAGCAGTTATCAAGGACTAGCTGTCAATGAGCAGTTCTTC
J: TRBJ2-3; V: TRBV3-1/TRBV3-2; size: .; D: TRBD1; CDR3: CASSQGEGTGGFTDTQYF; DNA: TGTGCCAGCAGCCAAGGGGAGGGGACAGGGGGCTTCACAGATACGCAGTATTTT
J: TRBJ2-7; V: TRBV6-1; size: .; D: .; CDR3: CASSESGRTYEQYF; DNA: TGTGCCAGCAGTGAATCAGGGCGCACCTACGAGCAGTACTTC
J: TRBJ1-2; V: TRBV2; size: .; D: .; CDR3: CASSEGYVRDYGYTF; DNA: TGTGCCAGCAGTGAAGGGTATGTCAGGGACTATGGCTACACCTTC
J: TRBJ1-2; V: TRBV6-6; size: .; D: .; CDR3: CASSYRVGGQSYGYTF; DNA: TGTGCCAGCAGTTATCGCGTCGGAGGGCAAAGCTATGGCTACACCTTC
J: TRBJ2-6; V: TRBV9; size: .; D: .; CDR3: CASSVAPTGANVLTF; DNA: TGTGCCAGCAGCGTAGCCCCCACTGGGGCCAACGTCCTGACTTTC
J: TRBJ2-2; V: TRBV6-6; size: few; D: .; CDR3: CATFPDRPNTGELFF; DNA: TGTGCCACCTTTCCAGACAGGCCGAACACCGGGGAGCTGTTTTTT
J: TRBJ2-2; V: TRBV27; size: .; D: TRBD1; CDR3: CASSSLTGAAGELFF; DNA: TGTGCCAGCAGTTCTTTGACAGGGGCCGCGGGGGAGCTGTTTTTT
J: TRBJ2-7; V: TRBV7-8; size: once; D: TRBD1; CDR3: CASRPRQGEGYEQYF; DNA: TGTGCCAGCAGGCCTAGACAGGGGGAGGGCTACGAGCAGTACTTC
J: TRBJ2-5; V: TRBV7-2; size: .; D: .; CDR3: CASSNSGTQYF; DNA: TGTGCCAGCAGCAATTCGGGGACCCAGTACTTC
J: TRBJ1-3; V: TRBV6-1; size: .; D: TRBD1; CDR3: CASSESPGTGASQAGNTIYF; DNA: TGTGCCAGCAGTGAAAGTCCCGGGACAGGGGCTTCCCAGGCCGGAAACACCATATATTTT
J: TRBJ2-3; V: TRBV29-1; size: .; D: TRBD1; CDR3: CSVLPQGARTDTQYF; DNA: TGCAGCGTCTTACCGCAGGGGGCAAGGACAGATACGCAGTATTTT
J: TRBJ2-3; V: TRBV7-9; size: .; D: TRBD2; CDR3: CASSAGGLAGAGTDTQYF; DNA: TGTGCCAGCAGCGCGGGCGGGCTAGCGGGAGCGGGCACAGATACGCAGTATTTT
J: TRBJ2-7; V: TRBV18; size: few; D: TRBD1; CDR3: CASSPGGQGIDEQYF; DNA: TGTGCCAGCTCACCGGGGGGACAGGGGATAGACGAGCAGTACTTC
J: TRBJ1-5; V: TRBV7-9; size: .; D: .; CDR3: CASSLGGDQPQHF; DNA: TGTGCCAGCAGCTTAGGAGGCGATCAGCCCCAGCATTTT
J: TRBJ1-3; V: TRBV18; size: .; D: .; CDR3: CASSPPADTIYF; DNA: TGTGCCAGCTCACCACCCGCGGACACCATATATTTT